Each of the 15 T cell receptor beta chains below was sequenced from the same sample in a study of blood T cell repertoires in COVID-19. This table comes from immunoSEQ multiplex PCR, and its TCRdb copy is limited to in-frame clones, with some not included. The sample contains fewer than 9,500 clones, around 80% of which appear only once. The sample comprised peripheral blood. The origin of the receptors is a human donor in a cohort sampled during active COVID-19.

The rearrangement joins TRBV11-2 to TRBJ2-5; D is unclear. V gave up 5 bases and J gave up 5 bases, with 6 bases separating them. CDR1 is SGHAT, CDR2 FQNNGV, per germline. The CDR3 loop spans 11 amino acids. CDR3 residues: CASSPLETQYF. The CDR3 nucleotides are TGTGCCAGCAGCCCTCTGGAGACCCAGTACTTC.

The chain recombines TRBV6-5 with TRBJ1-3, with unresolved D. V gave up 6 bases and J gave up 0 bases, with 9 bases separating them. Germline V gene lookup returns CDR1 MNHEY and CDR2 SVGAGI. The CDR3 runs to 14 residues. The CDR3: CASRDLSSGNTIYF. The CDR3 nucleotides are TGTGCCAGCAGAGACTTGTCCTCTGGAAACACCATATATTTT.

This clone appeared a single time. V gene TRBV7-6 combines with J gene TRBJ2-7, with 8 bases aligning to TRBD1. In germline, CDR1 is SGHVS, CDR2 FNYEAQ. Trimming cost V 0 bases and J 1 base; bases outside gene matches: 11. The CDR3 length is 18 residues. The CDR3 sequence: CASSLAPPGTGVSYEQYF. The CDR3 DNA follows: TGTGCCAGCAGCTTAGCCCCTCCTGGGACAGGCGTTTCCTACGAGCAGTACTTC.

The chain joins TRBV18 to TRBJ2-5; D gene uncertain. V lost 5 bases and J lost 3, with 4 bases in between. Looked up from germline, CDR1 is KGHSH and CDR2 is LQKENI. The CDR3 extends over 11 amino acids. CDR3: CASSVEETQYF. CDR3 bases: TGTGCCAGCTCAGTCGAAGAGACCCAGTACTTC.

In this sample, this clone turned up once. The rearrangement uses TRBV7-2 and TRBJ2-4; 8 positions match TRBD1. Looked up from germline, CDR1 is SGHTA and CDR2 is FQGNSA. The CDR3 has 17 amino acids. J lost 3 bases, V lost 5 bases, and 12 bases had no gene match. The CDR3 bases are TGTGCCAGCAGCCCCTCCGGACAGGGATGGAACAAAAACATTCAGTACTTC. This encodes CASSPSGQGWNKNIQYF.

This chain uses TRBV18 with TRBJ2-1, with D perhaps matching TRBD2 (5 bases). The V and J ends lost 2 bases and 10 bases respectively, with 15 bases between them. Per the germline V gene, CDR1 is KGHSH and CDR2 is LQKENI. The CDR3 is 14 amino acids. The DNA for the CDR3 is TGTGCCAGCTCACCAACTATAGAGGGTGGAGAGCAGTTCTTC. Protein sequence: CASSPTIEGGEQFF.

The chain recombines TRBV28 with TRBJ2-3; 12 bases are a match to TRBD2. CDR1 and CDR2 from the germline V gene are MDHEN and SYDVKM. V shed 5 bases and J 3 bases; nucleotides not matched to a gene: 12. The CDR3 runs to 18 residues. CDR3 DNA sequence: TGTGCCAGCAGTACGGTCTTCAGACTAGCGGGAGAGACAGATACGCAGTATTTT. It translates to CASSTVFRLAGETDTQYF.

This chain joins TRBV29-1 and TRBJ2-3, with TRBD2 matching 7 bases. Losses at the gene ends were 6 bases for V and 2 bases for J; bases not matched to a gene: 11. The germline CDR1 and CDR2 sequences are SQVTM and ANQGSEA. CDR3 length: 15 residues. The CDR3 loop reads CSVVPGGLFTDTQYF. The CDR3 DNA sequence: TGCAGCGTAGTACCGGGGGGACTTTTCACAGATACGCAGTATTTT.

The chain employs TRBV5-1 and TRBJ2-1, with a weak D call TRBD2 (5 bases). From germline, CDR1 is SGHRS and CDR2 YFSETQ. V dropped 4 bases and J dropped 4 bases, with 12 bases sitting between them. The CDR3 totals 14 residues. CDR3 nucleotides: TGCGCCAGCAGCGATGAGCGGACGTACAATGAGCAGTTCTTC. This translates into CASSDERTYNEQFF.

The chain employs TRBV3-1 (or the pseudogene TRBV3-2) and TRBJ2-2, with 10 bases that match TRBD2. The germline V gene encodes CDR1 LGHDT and CDR2 YNNKEL (reference sequence). The CDR3 sequence is 18 residues long. The trim removed 3 bases at V and 0 bases at J, leaving 7 bases unmatched. This CDR3 is CASSQRKAGGPNTGELFF. DNA of the CDR3: TGTGCCAGCAGCCAGCGTAAAGCGGGAGGGCCGAACACCGGGGAGCTGTTTTTT.

V usage is TRBV19 and J usage is TRBJ2-3, with 14 nucleotides matching TRBD2. Germline V CDR1 and CDR2: LNHDA, SQIVND (reference sequence). This CDR3 has 17 amino acids. V shed 6 bases and J 2 bases; nucleotides not matched to a gene: 7. In DNA form, the CDR3 reads TGTGCCAGTAGAGGGGGACTAGCGGGGGAAAACACAGATACGCAGTATTTT. It yields the protein CASRGGLAGENTDTQYF.

This clone was counted a single time. V usage is TRBV18 and J usage is TRBJ2-5; 7 bases map to TRBD1. This CDR3 is built from 13 residues. Germline CDR1 KGHSH, CDR2 LQKENI. V trimming: 9 bases; J trimming: 3 bases; junction bases outside the gene matches: 7. The CDR3 DNA reads TGTGCCAGTAGTCCCGGGACAGAAGAGACCCAGTACTTC. Protein sequence: CASSPGTEETQYF.

V usage is TRBV25-1 and J usage is TRBJ2-5; TRBD1 matches at 7 bases. The CDR3 totals 15 residues. Per germline, CDR1 MGHDK and CDR2 SYGVNS. The ends lost 3 bases at V and 5 bases at J; junction bases unmatched: 9. CDR3 sequence: CASSDPTGDRETQYF. The CDR3 DNA reads as TGTGCCAGCAGTGACCCAACAGGGGATAGGGAGACCCAGTACTTC.

This rearrangement joins TRBV28 to TRBJ2-3, with D perhaps matching TRBD2 (6 bases). The germline CDR1 and CDR2 sequences are MDHEN and SYDVKM. Trimming pared 3 bases from V and 2 bases from J, leaving 18 bases between. The CDR3 has 17 amino acids. CDR3 protein: CASSFWNGSPATDTQYF. CDR3 sequence (DNA): TGTGCCAGCAGTTTTTGGAACGGGAGTCCCGCCACAGATACGCAGTATTTT.

In its sample, this clone was seen once. The V call is TRBV3-1 (or the pseudogene TRBV3-2), the J call TRBJ1-1; TRBD1 matches at 12 bases. Germline values: CDR1 LGHDT, CDR2 YNNKEL (reference sequence). The V segment lost 4 bases and the J segment 0 bases; nucleotides outside the gene matches: 3. This CDR3 spans 16 amino acids. In DNA, the CDR3 is TGTGCCAGCAGCCGGGGACAGGGGGCATTGAACACTGAAGCTTTCTTT. The encoded protein is CASSRGQGALNTEAFF.